Listed below are T cell receptor beta chains from one sample, sequenced in a study of blood T cell repertoires in COVID-19. TCRdb's copy holds only in-frame clones and misses some; the assay was immunoSEQ multiplex PCR. Among around 130,000 clones listed, roughly three quarters were seen once. The sequenced sample was peripheral blood. These receptors came from a man older than 75 with acute or convalescent COVID-19. Both conserved end residues are part of each CDR3. Each record gives: V gene, J gene, D gene, clone size, CDR3 DNA, CDR3 protein. A D gene is named only where the DNA matches it firmly. Size is stated for part of the rows, as once, few or many counts, or as a class when the clone is expanded.

>TRBV7-8|TRBJ1-2|.|.
TGTGCCAGCAGCGCCCTCGGGGGGCAGGGATACTATGGCTACACCTTC
CASSALGGQGYYGYTF
>TRBV2|TRBJ1-2|.|few
TGTGCCAGCAGCCCTCAGGGAACATACTATGGCTACACCTTC
CASSPQGTYYGYTF
>TRBV11-1|TRBJ2-7|TRBD2|.
TGTGCCAGCTCCTCCGGAACTAGCGGGGGCTACGAGCAGTACTTC
CASSSGTSGGYEQYF
>TRBV7-9|TRBJ2-4|.|.
TGTGCCAGCAGCTTATACACCCACCGGGACTTAATAAACATTCAGTACTTC
CASSLYTHRDLINIQYF
>TRBV27|TRBJ1-6|TRBD1|.
TGTGCCAGCAGTTGGGCAGGGGGTAATTCACCCCTCCACTTT
CASSWAGGNSPLHF
>TRBV5-5|TRBJ2-7|TRBD1|.
TGTGCCAGCAGCTTGACAGGGGGTCCCTACGAGCAGTACTTC
CASSLTGGPYEQYF
>TRBV9|TRBJ1-1|.|.
TGTGCCAGCAGCGGACAGGTCCAGAACACTGAAGCTTTCTTT
CASSGQVQNTEAFF
>TRBV7-8|TRBJ2-2|.|.
TGTGCCAGCAGCCTCCGACCCCGGACAGTGAACACCGGGGAGCTGTTTTTT
CASSLRPRTVNTGELFF
>TRBV2|TRBJ2-6|.|few
TGTGCCAGCAGGGGGGACACTCTCCGCTCTGGGGCCAACGTCCTGACTTTC
CASRGDTLRSGANVLTF
>TRBV7-2|TRBJ1-3|.|.
TGTGCCAGCAGCTCTGGACAGAGACGAAACACCATATATTTT
CASSSGQRRNTIYF
>TRBV4-1|TRBJ1-2|.|once
TGCGCCAGCAGTACCCGGAAGGAGGCTAACTATGGCTACACCTTC
CASSTRKEANYGYTF
>TRBV30|TRBJ2-2|.|.
TGTGCCTGGAGTGTACTCAGGCTTACCGGGGAGCTGTTTTTT
CAWSVLRLTGELFF
>TRBV10-3|TRBJ2-1|.|.
TGTGCCATCAGTGAGTCCGGGACTTCCTACAGGAATGAGCAGTTCTTC
CAISESGTSYRNEQFF
>TRBV20-1|TRBJ2-7|TRBD1|.
TGCAGTGCTAGTATCCGGACAGGGGAGCACGAGCAGTACTTC
CSASIRTGEHEQYF
>TRBV11-2|TRBJ2-2|TRBD2|once
TGTGCCAGCAGCTGGACTAGCGGGGAGATCGGGGAGCTGTTTTTT
CASSWTSGEIGELFF
>TRBV2|TRBJ2-2|TRBD2|few
TGTGCCAGCAGTGAAGGACTAGCGGGGGGCACCGGGGAGCTGTTTTTT
CASSEGLAGGTGELFF
>TRBV3-1/TRBV3-2|TRBJ2-2|TRBD1|.
TGTGCCAGCAGCCAGGGGACAGGGAGGGCCGGGGAGCTGTTTTTT
CASSQGTGRAGELFF
>TRBV10-3|TRBJ1-1|.|.
TGTGCCATCAGTGCTAGGGGCACTGAAGCTTTCTTT
CAISARGTEAFF
>TRBV18|TRBJ1-5|.|.
TGTGCCAGCTCACCACCGGGGGGACAGCCCCAGCATTTT
CASSPPGGQPQHF
>TRBV7-9|TRBJ1-6|.|.
TGTGCCAGCAGCTTTCTACAGGATAATTCACCCCTCCACTTT
CASSFLQDNSPLHF
>TRBV28|TRBJ1-2|.|.
TGTGCCAGCAGCTCCGGTAACGGCTACACCTTC
CASSSGNGYTF
>TRBV5-1|TRBJ2-7|TRBD2|.
TGCGCCAGCAGCTTAGCGGGGAAATCCTACGAGCAGTACTTC
CASSLAGKSYEQYF
>TRBV5-1|TRBJ2-5|TRBD1|.
TGCGCCAGCCGTTTAATGGGACAGGAGTCAGAGACCCAGTACTTC
CASRLMGQESETQYF
>TRBV7-8|TRBJ2-6|.|.
TGTGCCAGCAGCTTAGCGGGGCTTGATTTCTCTGGGGCCAACGTCCTGACTTTC
CASSLAGLDFSGANVLTF
>TRBV27|TRBJ1-1|TRBD1|.
TGTGCCAGCAGCCGCCAAACAGGGGGCACTGAAGCTTTCTTT
CASSRQTGGTEAFF
>TRBV19|TRBJ2-7|TRBD2|.
TGTGCCAGTAGTATCGGGACTAGCGACTACGAGCAGTACTTC
CASSIGTSDYEQYF